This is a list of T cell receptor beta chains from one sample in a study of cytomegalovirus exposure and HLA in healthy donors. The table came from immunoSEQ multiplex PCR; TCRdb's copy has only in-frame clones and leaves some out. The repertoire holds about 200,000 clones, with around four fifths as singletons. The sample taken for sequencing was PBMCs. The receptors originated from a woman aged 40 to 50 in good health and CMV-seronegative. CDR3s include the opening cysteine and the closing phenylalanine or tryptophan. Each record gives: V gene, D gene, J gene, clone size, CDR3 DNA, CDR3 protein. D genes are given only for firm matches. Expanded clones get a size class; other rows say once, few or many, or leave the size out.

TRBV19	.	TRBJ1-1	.	TGTGCCAGTAGCCACCGGGGAGGTGCTGAAGCTTTCTTT	CASSHRGGAEAFF
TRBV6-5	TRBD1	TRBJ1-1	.	TGTGCCAGCAGGGGGACAGGGAAAACTGAAGCTTTCTTT	CASRGTGKTEAFF
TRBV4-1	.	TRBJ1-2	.	TGCGCCAGCAGCCCGGAGGGACTGGGTGGCTACACCTTC	CASSPEGLGGYTF
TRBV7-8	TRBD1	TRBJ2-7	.	TGTGCCAGCAGCGTTGGGACAGGAGTCTACGAGCAGTACTTC	CASSVGTGVYEQYF
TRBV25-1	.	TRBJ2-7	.	TGTGCCAGCAGTGAATTAAACAGGATCGACGAGCAGTACTTC	CASSELNRIDEQYF
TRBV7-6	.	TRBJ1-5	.	TGTGCCAGCAGTCGGGACACGAGCCAGCCCCAGCATTTT	CASSRDTSQPQHF
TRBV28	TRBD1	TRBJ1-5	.	TGTGCCAGCAGTTCATCCGGGACAGGGGCCAATCAGCCCCAGCATTTT	CASSSSGTGANQPQHF
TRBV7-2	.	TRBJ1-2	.	TGTGCCAGCAGCCCCCAATACATCGTACACTATGGCTACACCTTC	CASSPQYIVHYGYTF
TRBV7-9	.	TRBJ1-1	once	TGTGCCAGCAGCTTAGAAAGGACAGATGAAGCTTTCTTT	CASSLERTDEAFF
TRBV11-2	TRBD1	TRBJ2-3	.	TGTGCCAGCAGCTTAACCGGGACAGGGGTGCAGTATTTT	CASSLTGTGVQYF
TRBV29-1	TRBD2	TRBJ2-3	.	TGCAGCGTTGATCCCGGGCGACTAGCGGGGAGCACAGATACGCAGTATTTT	CSVDPGRLAGSTDTQYF
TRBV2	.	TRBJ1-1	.	TGTGCCAGCAGGGACAGTTTATTTAACACTGAAGCTTTCTTT	CASRDSLFNTEAFF
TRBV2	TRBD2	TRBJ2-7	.	TGTGCCAGCAGGACGGGACGGTGGGCTAGCGGGAGCCACGAGCAGTACTTC	CASRTGRWASGSHEQYF
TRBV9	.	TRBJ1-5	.	TGTGCCAGCAGCGTAGATGACGGAGGGGTCTATAGCAATCAGCCCCAGCATTTT	CASSVDDGGVYSNQPQHF
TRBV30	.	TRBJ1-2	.	TGTGCCTGGAGATCTTTACAGGGCGGCTATGGCTACACCTTC	CAWRSLQGGYGYTF
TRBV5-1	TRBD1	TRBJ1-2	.	TGCGCCAGCAGTGAGACAGGGAACTATGGCTACACCTTC	CASSETGNYGYTF
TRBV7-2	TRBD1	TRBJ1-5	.	TGTGCCAGCAGCCGACTAGGGGGGACAGGGGTTACCAATCAGCCCCAGCATTTT	CASSRLGGTGVTNQPQHF
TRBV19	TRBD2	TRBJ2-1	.	TGTGCCAGTAGTACGGGACTAGCGGGAGCTGGTGAGCAGTTCTTC	CASSTGLAGAGEQFF
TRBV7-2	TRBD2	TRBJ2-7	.	TGTGCCAGCAGCTTAGAAGGGACTAGCTACGAGCAGTACTTC	CASSLEGTSYEQYF
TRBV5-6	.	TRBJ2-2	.	TGTGCCAGCAGGCGGGGAATCATCGGGGAGCTGTTTTTT	CASRRGIIGELFF